The 12 T cell receptor beta chains below come from one sample, sequenced in a study of tissue T cells after allogeneic stem cell transplantation. Sequencing used immunoSEQ multiplex PCR; TCRdb keeps in-frame clones, though not all of them. The table has approximately 2,000 clones, around two thirds seen once. This research-autopsy study prospectively enrolled adult allogeneic hematopoietic cell transplant recipients with steroid-refractory graft-versus-host disease. The sample was ileal tissue, taken at autopsy. All receptors come from a male patient at least 60 years old with steroid-refractory graft-versus-host disease after an allogeneic stem cell transplant. The graft donor may have given rise to some T cells.

In this sample, this clone is medium-sized. The chain has TRBV27 and TRBJ1-4; D is ambiguous. There are 17 residues in the CDR3. Germline V gene sequence: CDR1 MNHEY, CDR2 SMNVEV (reference sequence). The ends were cut back, 7 bases at V and 0 bases at J, with 18 bases in the middle. CDR3 sequence: CASTQKTYSATNEKLFF. The CDR3 DNA follows: TGTGCCAGCACCCAGAAAACCTACAGTGCAACTAATGAAAAACTGTTTTTT.

This clone has a handful of counts. This chain links TRBV7-6 with TRBJ2-3, with D possibly TRBD1 on 7 matching bases. Trimming pared 2 bases from V and 3 bases from J, leaving 21 bases between. Per the germline V gene, CDR1 is SGHVS and CDR2 is FNYEAQ. CDR3 length: 18 amino acids. CDR3: CASSLTPEEGAFTDTQYF. CDR3 nucleotides: TGTGCCAGCAGCTTAACCCCCGAGGAGGGGGCATTTACAGATACGCAGTATTTT.

The chain recombines TRBV11-2 with TRBJ2-7, with TRBD2 identical over 8 bases. Germline loops: CDR1 SGHAT, CDR2 FQNNGV. The CDR3 sequence is 14 residues long. V lost 2 bases, J lost 6 bases, and 6 bases stayed unmatched. The CDR3 reads CASSLRRGAGEQYF. The CDR3 DNA reads as TGTGCCAGCAGCTTAAGGCGGGGGGCAGGCGAGCAGTACTTC.

The chain uses TRBV20-1 and TRBJ2-7, with no clear D. Trimming stripped 4 bases from V and 0 bases from J, with 4 bases between. Per the germline V gene, CDR1 is DFQATT and CDR2 is SNEGSKA (reference sequence). The CDR3 contains 11 residues. The CDR3: CSAMGSYEQYF. The CDR3 bases are TGCAGTGCTATGGGCTCCTACGAGCAGTACTTC.

This clone turned up a few times. DNA of the CDR3: TGTGCCAGCAGTTACACGGCGAACACTGAAGCTTTCTTT. It yields the protein CASSYTANTEAFF. The V gene is TRBV6-2 or TRBV6-3, the J gene TRBJ1-1; no firm D call. V dropped 2 bases and J dropped 1 base, with 5 bases sitting between them. Looked up from germline, CDR1 is MNHEY and CDR2 is SVGEGT. This CDR3 is 13 amino acids long.

CDR3 sequence: CASSLQGDTQYF. In DNA, the CDR3 is TGTGCCAGCAGCCTCCAAGGGGATACGCAGTATTTT. This sequence joins TRBV3-1 (or the pseudogene TRBV3-2) and TRBJ2-3; D not resolved. The CDR3 runs to 12 residues. Trimming took 4 bases from V and 6 from J, leaving 8 bases between them. In germline, CDR1 is LGHDT, CDR2 YNNKEL (reference sequence).

J is TRBJ2-5 and V is TRBV6-2 or TRBV6-3, with D hard to call. Deletions cut 1 base from V and 0 bases from J, with 9 bases between. The length of the CDR3 is 15 residues. CDR1 is MNHEY and CDR2 is SVGEGT in the germline V gene. For the CDR3, the DNA is TGTGCCAGCAGTTACTTAGTTCTTCACCAAGAGACCCAGTACTTC. This codes for CASSYLVLHQETQYF.

The rearrangement links TRBV7-2 to TRBJ2-1; TRBD2 matches 10 bases. The CDR3 has 14 amino acids. From germline, CDR1 is SGHTA and CDR2 FQGNSA. The junction had 4 bases not matched to a gene; V was cut back by 5 bases and J by 6 bases. CDR3 coding DNA: TGTGCCAGCAGCCAAGCGGGGGGGTCCAATGAGCAGTTCTTC. Its protein is CASSQAGGSNEQFF.

The CDR3 protein is CASSRWAQGDSPLHF. The CDR3 nucleotides are TGTGCCAGCAGTCGGTGGGCCCAGGGAGATTCACCCCTCCACTTT. J is TRBJ1-6 and V is TRBV6-2 or TRBV6-3; maybe TRBD1 (5 bases). Germline CDR1 reads MNHEY; CDR2 reads SVGEGT. Trimming removed 5 bases at V and 8 bases at J, with 16 bases between. The CDR3 length is 15 residues.

The CDR3, as DNA: TGTGCCAGCAGTGTCCGACAGAGAGAGACCCAGTACTTC. Protein product: CASSVRQRETQYF. V usage is TRBV12-3 or TRBV12-4 and J usage is TRBJ2-5; a possible D gene is TRBD1 (5 bases). The CDR3 length is 13 residues. The V end lost 5 bases, the J end lost 4 bases, and 11 bases lay between the germline ends.

Details on this clone: One end of the junction fails to match germline, which may point to a read error. The chain uses TRBV2 and TRBJ1-4; D might be TRBD1 (5 bases). This CDR3 comprises 14 residues. Germline V gene data show CDR1 as SNHLY and CDR2 as FYNNEI. The CDR3 reads CASSEVTGREKLFF. DNA for the CDR3: TGTGCCAGCAGCGAAGTGACGGGGCGGGAAAAACTGTTTTTT.

This chain joins TRBV29-1 and TRBJ2-7; 7 nucleotides line up with TRBD1. V dropped 1 base and J dropped 6; count of bases not matched to a gene: 15. This CDR3 is built from 16 residues. The germline V gene encodes CDR1 SQVTM and CDR2 ANQGSEA. The CDR3 sequence: CSVEGVLTGRQGEQYF. For the CDR3, the DNA is TGCAGCGTTGAAGGAGTATTGACAGGGAGACAAGGCGAGCAGTACTTC.